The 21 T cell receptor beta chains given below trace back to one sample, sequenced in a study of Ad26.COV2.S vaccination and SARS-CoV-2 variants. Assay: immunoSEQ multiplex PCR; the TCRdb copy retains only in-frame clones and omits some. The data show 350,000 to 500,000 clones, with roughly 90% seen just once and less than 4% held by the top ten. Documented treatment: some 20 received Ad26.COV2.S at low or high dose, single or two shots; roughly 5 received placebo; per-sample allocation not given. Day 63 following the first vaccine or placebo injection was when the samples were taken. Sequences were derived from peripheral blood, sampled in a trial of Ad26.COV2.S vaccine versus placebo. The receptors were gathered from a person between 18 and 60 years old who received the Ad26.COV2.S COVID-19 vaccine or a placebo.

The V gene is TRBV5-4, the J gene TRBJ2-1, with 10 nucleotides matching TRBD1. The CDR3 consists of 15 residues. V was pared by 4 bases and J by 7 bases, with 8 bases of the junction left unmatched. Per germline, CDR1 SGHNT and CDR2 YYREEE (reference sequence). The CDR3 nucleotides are TGTGCCAGCAGCCGATGGGGACAGGGGAGAAATGAGCAGTTCTTC. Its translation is CASSRWGQGRNEQFF.

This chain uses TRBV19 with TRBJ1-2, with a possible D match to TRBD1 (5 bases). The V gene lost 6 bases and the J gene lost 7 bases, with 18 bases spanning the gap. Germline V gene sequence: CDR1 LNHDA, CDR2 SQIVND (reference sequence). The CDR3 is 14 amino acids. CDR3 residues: CASRSDPLGGGYTF. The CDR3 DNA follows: TGTGCCAGTAGGTCGGACCCTCTGGGGGGTGGCTACACCTTC.

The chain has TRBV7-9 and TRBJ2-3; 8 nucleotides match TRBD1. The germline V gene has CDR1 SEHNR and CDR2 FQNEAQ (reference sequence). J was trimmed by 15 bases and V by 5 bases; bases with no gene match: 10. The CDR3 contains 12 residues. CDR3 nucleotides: TGTGCCAGCAGCGTCGGACAGGGACGACAATATTTT. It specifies CASSVGQGRQYF.

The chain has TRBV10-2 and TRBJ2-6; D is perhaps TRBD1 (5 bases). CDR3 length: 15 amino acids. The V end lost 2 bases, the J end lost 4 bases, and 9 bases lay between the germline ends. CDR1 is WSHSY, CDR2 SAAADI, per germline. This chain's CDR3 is CASSEKGFGANVLTF. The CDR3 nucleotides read TGCGCCAGCAGTGAGAAGGGGTTCGGGGCCAACGTCCTGACTTTC.

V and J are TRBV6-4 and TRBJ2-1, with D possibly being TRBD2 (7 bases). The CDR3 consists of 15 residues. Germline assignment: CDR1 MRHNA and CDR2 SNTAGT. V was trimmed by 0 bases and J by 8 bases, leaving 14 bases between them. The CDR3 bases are TGTGCCAGCAGTGACTCCGGCGGGGGCGGGGATGAGCAGTTCTTC. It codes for CASSDSGGGGDEQFF.

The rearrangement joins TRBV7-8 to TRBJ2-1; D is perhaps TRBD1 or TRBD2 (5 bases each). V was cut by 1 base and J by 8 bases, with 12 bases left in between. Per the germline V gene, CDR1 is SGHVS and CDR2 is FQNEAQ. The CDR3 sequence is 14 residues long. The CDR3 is CASSLGDLLDEQFF. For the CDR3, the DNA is TGTGCCAGCAGCTTAGGGGACCTGTTGGATGAGCAGTTCTTC.

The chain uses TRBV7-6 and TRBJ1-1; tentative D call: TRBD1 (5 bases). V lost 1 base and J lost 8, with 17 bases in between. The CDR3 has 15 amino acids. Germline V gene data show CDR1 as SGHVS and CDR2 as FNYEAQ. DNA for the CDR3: TGTGCCAGCAGCTTAGTCGTAAATTCCCAGGGAGAAGCTTTCTTT. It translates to CASSLVVNSQGEAFF.

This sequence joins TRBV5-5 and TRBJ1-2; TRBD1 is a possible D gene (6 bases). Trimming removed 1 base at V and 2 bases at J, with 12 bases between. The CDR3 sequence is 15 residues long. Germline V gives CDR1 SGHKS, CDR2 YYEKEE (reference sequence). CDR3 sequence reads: CASSLPGEINYGYTF. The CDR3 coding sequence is TGTGCCAGCAGCTTGCCAGGGGAAATAAACTATGGCTACACCTTC.

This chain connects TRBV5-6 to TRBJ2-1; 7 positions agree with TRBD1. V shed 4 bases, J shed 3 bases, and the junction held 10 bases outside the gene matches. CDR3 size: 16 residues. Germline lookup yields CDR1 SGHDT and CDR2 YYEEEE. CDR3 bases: TGTGCCAGCAGCCCGAGGTCGACAGGGAACTACAATGAGCAGTTCTTC. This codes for CASSPRSTGNYNEQFF.

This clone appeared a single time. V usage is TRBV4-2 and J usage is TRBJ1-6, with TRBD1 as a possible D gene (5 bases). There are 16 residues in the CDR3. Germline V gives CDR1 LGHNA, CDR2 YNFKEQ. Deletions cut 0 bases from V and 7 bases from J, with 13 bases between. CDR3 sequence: CASSQDPPRGNSPLHF. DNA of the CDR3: TGTGCCAGCAGCCAAGATCCGCCGCGGGGGAATTCACCCCTCCACTTT.

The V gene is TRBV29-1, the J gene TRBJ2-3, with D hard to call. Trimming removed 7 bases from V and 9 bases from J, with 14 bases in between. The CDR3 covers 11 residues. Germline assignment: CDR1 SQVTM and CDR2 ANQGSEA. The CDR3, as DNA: TGCAGCGCCCCCGGTGCATACACGCAGTATTTT. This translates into CSAPGAYTQYF.

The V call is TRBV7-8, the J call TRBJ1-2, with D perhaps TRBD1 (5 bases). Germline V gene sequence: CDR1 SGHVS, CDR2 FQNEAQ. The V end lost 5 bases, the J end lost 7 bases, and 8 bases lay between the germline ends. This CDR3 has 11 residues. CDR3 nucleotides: TGTGCCAGCAGCGGTGACAGTGGCTACACCTTC. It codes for CASSGDSGYTF.

This chain's CDR3 is CASSGTSGADTQYF. The CDR3 DNA reads TGTGCCAGCAGTGGGACTAGCGGGGCAGATACGCAGTATTTT. The chain joins TRBV6-4 to TRBJ2-3; 12 bases are shared with TRBD2. With 4 bases clipped from V and 4 bases from J, the junction kept 0 bases outside the gene matches. Germline-derived CDR1 and CDR2 are MRHNA and SNTAGT. The CDR3 extends over 14 amino acids.

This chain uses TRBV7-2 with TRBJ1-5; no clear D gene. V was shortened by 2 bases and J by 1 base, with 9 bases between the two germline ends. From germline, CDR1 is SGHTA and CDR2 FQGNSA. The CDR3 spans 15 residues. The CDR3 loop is CASSLCRHSNQPQHF. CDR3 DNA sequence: TGTGCCAGCAGCTTATGTCGACACAGCAATCAGCCCCAGCATTTT.

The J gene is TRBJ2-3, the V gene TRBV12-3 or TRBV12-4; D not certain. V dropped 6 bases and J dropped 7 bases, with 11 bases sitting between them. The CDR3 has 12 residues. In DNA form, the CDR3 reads TGTGCCAGCAGCGGTCCTGGCAATACGCAGTATTTT. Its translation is CASSGPGNTQYF.

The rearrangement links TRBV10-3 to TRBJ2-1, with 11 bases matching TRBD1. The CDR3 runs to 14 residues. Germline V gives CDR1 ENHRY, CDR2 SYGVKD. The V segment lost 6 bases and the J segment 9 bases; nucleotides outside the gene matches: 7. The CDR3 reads CAISLDRGPGEQFF. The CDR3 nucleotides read TGTGCCATCAGCCTGGACAGGGGGCCGGGTGAGCAGTTCTTC.

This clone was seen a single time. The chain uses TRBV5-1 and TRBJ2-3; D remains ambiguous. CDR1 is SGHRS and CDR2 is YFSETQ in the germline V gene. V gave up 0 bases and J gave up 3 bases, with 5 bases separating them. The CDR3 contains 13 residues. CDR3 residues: CASSLDGTDTQYF. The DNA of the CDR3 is TGCGCCAGCAGCTTGGACGGAACAGATACGCAGTATTTT.

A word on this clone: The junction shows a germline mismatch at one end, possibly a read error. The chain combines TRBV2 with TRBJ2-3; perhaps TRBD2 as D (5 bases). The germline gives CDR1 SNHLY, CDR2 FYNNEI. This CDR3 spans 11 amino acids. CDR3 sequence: CASSPLRAAHF. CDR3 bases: TGTGCCAGCAGTCCCCTGAGGGCGGCTCACTTT.

The CDR3 reads CASSLGQGLSPLHF. The CDR3 DNA reads TGTGCCAGCAGTTTGGGACAGGGATTGTCACCCCTCCACTTT. The genes are TRBV27 and TRBJ1-6; 9 nucleotides align to TRBD1. The CDR3 loop spans 14 amino acids. Germline values: CDR1 MNHEY, CDR2 SMNVEV (reference sequence). The V and J ends lost 3 bases and 10 bases, in that order; junction bases with no gene match: 4.

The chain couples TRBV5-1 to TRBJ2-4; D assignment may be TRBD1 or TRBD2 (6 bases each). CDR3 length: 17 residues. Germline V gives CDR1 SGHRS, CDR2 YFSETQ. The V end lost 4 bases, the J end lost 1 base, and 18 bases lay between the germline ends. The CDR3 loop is CASSLARWRGAKNIQYF. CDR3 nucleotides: TGCGCCAGCAGCCTCGCGCGATGGAGGGGGGCCAAAAACATTCAGTACTTC.

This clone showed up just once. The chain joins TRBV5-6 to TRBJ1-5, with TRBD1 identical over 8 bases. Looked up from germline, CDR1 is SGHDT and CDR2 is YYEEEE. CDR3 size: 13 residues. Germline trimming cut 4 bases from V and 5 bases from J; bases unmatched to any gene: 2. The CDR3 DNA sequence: TGTGCCAGCAGCCTGGACAGGGATCAGCCCCAGCATTTT. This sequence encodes CASSLDRDQPQHF.